The present T cell receptor (beta chain) was sequenced within a study of T-cell memory formation after mild COVID-19. Study findings and constraints: For second-wave clones that peaked at day 37, SARS-CoV-2 specificity went unverified. Clones shrinking between day 15 and 85 showed a balanced CD4/CD8 split, and those that grew later tilted toward CD4+.

Of note for this clonotype: No antigen is known for it.

TCRdb reprocessed the 5' RACE reads via MiXCR and lists one record per CDR3 protein. This sample has just over 300,000 distinct CDR3 sequences, with just under 20% found just once. The CDR3 has 14 amino acids. Germline V gene sequence: CDR1 SGHVS, CDR2 FNYEAQ. The V end lost 0 bases, the J end lost 7 bases, and 7 bases lay between the germline ends. Source material: PBMCs or a T cell subset sorted from them (not recorded which). This sequence originates from a man aged 18 to 30 who had mild COVID-19 (a few samples of this study predate the infection). Cell type and time point are not known. V usage is TRBV7-6 and J usage is TRBJ1-6; D perhaps matches TRBD1 (5 bases). The CDR3 bases are TGTGCCAGCAGCTTAGCCAGGGACAATTCACCCCTCCACTTT. It is translated as CASSLARDNSPLHF.